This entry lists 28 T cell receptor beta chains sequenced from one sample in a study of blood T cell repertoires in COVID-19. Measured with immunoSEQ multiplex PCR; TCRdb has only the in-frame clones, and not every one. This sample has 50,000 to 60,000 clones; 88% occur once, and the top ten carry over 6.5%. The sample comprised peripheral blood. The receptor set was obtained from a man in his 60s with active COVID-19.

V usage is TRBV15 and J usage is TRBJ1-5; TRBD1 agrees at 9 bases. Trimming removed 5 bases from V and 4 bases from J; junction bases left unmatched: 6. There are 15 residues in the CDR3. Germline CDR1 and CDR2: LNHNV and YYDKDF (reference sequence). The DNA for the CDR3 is TGTGCCACCAGCGACCAGGACAGGGGTAATCAGCCCCAGCATTTT. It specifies CATSDQDRGNQPQHF. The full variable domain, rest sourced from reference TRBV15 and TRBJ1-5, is DAMVIQNPRYQVTQFGKPVTLSCSQTLNHNVMYWYQQKSSQAPKLLFHYYDKDFNNEADTPDNFQSRRPNTSFCFLDIRSPGLGDTAMYLCATSDQDRGNQPQHFGDGTRLSIL.

As DNA, the CDR3 is TGTGCCATCAGTGGCCGGGACAGGGAAAACTACGAGCAGTACTTC. Its protein product is CAISGRDRENYEQYF. V and J are TRBV10-3 and TRBJ2-7, with 9 bases matching TRBD1. J lost 3 bases, V lost 4 bases, and 7 bases had no gene match. CDR1 and CDR2 (germline): ENHRY, SYGVKD. The CDR3 runs to 15 residues.

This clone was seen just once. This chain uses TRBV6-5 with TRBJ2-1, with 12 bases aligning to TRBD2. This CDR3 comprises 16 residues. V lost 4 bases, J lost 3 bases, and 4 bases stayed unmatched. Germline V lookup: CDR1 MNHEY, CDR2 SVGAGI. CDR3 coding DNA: TGTGCCAGCAGTTCAGGACTAGCGGGAATCTACAATGAGCAGTTCTTC. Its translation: CASSSGLAGIYNEQFF.

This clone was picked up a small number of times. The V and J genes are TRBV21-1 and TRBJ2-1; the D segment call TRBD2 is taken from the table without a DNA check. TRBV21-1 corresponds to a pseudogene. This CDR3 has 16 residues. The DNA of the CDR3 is TGTGCCAGCAGCAAAATCGTAGCGGGAGGGTACAATGAGCAGTTCTTC. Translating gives CASSKIVAGGYNEQFF.

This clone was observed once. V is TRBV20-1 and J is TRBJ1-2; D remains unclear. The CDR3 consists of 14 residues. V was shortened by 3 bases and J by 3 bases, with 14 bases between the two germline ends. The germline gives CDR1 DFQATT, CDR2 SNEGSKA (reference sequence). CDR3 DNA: TGCAGTGCTAGTCTTTATTTACGGGACTATGGCTACACCTTC. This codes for CSASLYLRDYGYTF.

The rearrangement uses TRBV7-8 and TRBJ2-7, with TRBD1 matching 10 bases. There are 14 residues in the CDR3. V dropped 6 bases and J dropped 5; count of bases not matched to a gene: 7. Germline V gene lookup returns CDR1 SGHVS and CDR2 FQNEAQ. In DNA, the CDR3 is TGTGCCAGCAGGTCCGACAGGGGGCTGAACGAGCAGTACTTC. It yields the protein CASRSDRGLNEQYF.

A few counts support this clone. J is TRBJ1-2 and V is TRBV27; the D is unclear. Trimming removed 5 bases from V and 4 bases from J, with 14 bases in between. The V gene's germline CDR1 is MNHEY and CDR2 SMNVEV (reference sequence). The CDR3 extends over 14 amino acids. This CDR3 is CASSERHPPYGYTF. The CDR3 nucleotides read TGTGCCAGCAGTGAGCGCCACCCTCCCTATGGCTACACCTTC.

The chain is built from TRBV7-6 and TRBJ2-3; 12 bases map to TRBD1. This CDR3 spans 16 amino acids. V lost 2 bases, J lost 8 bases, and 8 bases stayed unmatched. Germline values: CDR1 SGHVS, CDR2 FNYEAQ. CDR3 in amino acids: CASSLNLGQGAGTQYF. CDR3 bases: TGTGCCAGCAGCTTAAATCTGGGACAGGGGGCCGGTACGCAGTATTTT.

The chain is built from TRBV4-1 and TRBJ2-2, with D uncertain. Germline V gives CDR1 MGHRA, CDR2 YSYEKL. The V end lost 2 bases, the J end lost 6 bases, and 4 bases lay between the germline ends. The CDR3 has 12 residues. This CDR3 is CASSQSAGELFF. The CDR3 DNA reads TGCGCCAGCAGCCAATCCGCCGGGGAGCTGTTTTTT.

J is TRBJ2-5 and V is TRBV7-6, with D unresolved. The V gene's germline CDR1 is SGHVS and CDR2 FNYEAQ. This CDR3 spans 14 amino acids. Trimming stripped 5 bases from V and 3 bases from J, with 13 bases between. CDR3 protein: CASSLDDLEETQYF. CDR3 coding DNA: TGTGCCAGCAGCCTAGACGACTTGGAAGAGACCCAGTACTTC.

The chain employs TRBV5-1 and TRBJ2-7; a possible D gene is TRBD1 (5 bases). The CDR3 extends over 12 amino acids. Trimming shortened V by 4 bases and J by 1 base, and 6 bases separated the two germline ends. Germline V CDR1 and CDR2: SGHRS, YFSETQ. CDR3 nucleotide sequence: TGCGCCAGCAGCGCAGGGTCCTACGAGCAGTACTTC. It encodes CASSAGSYEQYF.

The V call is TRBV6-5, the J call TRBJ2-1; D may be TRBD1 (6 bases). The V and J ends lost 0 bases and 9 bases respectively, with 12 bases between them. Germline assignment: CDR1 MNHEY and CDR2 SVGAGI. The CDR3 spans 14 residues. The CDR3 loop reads CASSYSQGWFEQFF. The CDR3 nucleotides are TGTGCCAGCAGTTACTCGCAGGGGTGGTTTGAGCAGTTCTTC.

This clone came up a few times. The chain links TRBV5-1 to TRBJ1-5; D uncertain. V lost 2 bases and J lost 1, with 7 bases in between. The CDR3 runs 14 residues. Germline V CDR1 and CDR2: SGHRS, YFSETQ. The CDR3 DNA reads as TGCGCCAGCAGCTTCGGAGGGAGCAATCAGCCCCAGCATTTT. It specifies CASSFGGSNQPQHF.

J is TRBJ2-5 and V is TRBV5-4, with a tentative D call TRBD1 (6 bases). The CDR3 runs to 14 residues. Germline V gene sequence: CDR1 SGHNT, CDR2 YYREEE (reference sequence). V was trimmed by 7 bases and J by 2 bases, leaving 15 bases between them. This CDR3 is CASHLWGQQETQYF. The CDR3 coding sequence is TGTGCCAGCCACTTGTGGGGACAACAAGAGACCCAGTACTTC.

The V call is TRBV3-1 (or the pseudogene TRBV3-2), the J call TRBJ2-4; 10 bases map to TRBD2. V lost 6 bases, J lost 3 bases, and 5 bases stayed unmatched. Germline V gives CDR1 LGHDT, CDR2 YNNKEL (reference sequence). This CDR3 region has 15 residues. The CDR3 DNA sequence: TGTGCCAGCAGTGCCTCTAGCGGGGGCAAAAACATTCAGTACTTC. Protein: CASSASSGGKNIQYF.

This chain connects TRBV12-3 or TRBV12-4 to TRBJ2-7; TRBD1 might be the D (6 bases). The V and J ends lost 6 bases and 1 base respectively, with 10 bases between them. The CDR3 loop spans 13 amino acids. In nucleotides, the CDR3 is TGTGCCAGCAGGGGGCAGGGGTCCTACGAGCAGTACTTC. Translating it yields CASRGQGSYEQYF.

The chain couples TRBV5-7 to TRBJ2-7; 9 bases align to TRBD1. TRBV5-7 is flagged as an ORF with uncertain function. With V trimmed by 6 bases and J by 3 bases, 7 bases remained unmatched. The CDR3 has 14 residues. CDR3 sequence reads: CASTKRQGVYEQYF. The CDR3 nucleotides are TGTGCCAGCACCAAACGACAGGGGGTCTACGAGCAGTACTTC.

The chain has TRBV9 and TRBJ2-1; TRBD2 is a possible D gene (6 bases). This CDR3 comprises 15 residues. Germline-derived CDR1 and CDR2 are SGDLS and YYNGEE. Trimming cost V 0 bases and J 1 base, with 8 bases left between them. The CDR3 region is CASSVAGESYNEQFF. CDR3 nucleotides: TGTGCCAGCAGCGTAGCGGGAGAGTCCTACAATGAGCAGTTCTTC.

CDR3 loop: CATSDLHRPRLVWGLNQPQHF. The CDR3 DNA sequence: TGTGCCACCAGTGATTTACACAGACCGAGGTTGGTCTGGGGCCTCAATCAGCCCCAGCATTTT. The V and J genes are TRBV24-1 and TRBJ1-5, with a possible D match to TRBD1 (5 bases). The CDR3 totals 21 residues. Germline CDR1 reads KGHDR; CDR2 reads SFDVKD. V lost 1 base, J lost 3 bases, and 27 bases lay in between.

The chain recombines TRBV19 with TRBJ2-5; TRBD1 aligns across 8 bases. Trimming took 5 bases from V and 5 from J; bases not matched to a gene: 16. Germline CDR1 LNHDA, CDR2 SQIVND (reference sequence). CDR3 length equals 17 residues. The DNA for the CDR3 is TGTGCCAGTAGTTCCTCAGGGGGCTGGAGTAGTGAGGAGACCCAGTACTTC. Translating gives CASSSSGGWSSEETQYF.

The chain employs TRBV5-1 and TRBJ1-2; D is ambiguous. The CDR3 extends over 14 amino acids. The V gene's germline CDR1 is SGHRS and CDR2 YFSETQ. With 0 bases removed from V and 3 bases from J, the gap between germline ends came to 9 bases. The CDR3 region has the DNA TGCGCCAGCAGCTTGGATGAGGCTTACTATGGCTACACCTTC. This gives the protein CASSLDEAYYGYTF. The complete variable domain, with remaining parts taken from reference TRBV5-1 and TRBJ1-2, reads KAGVTQTPRYLIKTRGQQVTLSCSPISGHRSVSWYQQTPGQGLQFLFEYFSETQRNKGNFPGRFSGRQFSNSRSEMNVSTLELGDSALYLCASSLDEAYYGYTFGSGTRLTVV.

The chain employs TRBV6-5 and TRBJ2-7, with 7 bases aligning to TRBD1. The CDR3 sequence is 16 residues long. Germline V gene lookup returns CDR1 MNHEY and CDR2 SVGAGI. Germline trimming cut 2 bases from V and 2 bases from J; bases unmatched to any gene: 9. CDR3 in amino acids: CASSYDQTGVTYEQYF. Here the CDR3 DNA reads TGTGCCAGCAGTTACGATCAAACAGGGGTGACCTACGAGCAGTACTTC.

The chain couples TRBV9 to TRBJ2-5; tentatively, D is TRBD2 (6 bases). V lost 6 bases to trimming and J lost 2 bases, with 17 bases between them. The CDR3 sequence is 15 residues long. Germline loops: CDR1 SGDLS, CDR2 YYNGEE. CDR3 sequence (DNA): TGTGCCAGCACATACCAAACTAGCCCGCAAGAGACCCAGTACTTC. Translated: CASTYQTSPQETQYF.

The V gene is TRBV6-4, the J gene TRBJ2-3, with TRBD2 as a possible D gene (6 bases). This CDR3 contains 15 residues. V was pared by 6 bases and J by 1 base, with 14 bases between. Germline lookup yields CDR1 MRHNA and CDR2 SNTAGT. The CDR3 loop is CASSGRGLRTDTQYF. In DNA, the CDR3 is TGTGCCAGCAGCGGCCGGGGACTTCGCACAGATACGCAGTATTTT.

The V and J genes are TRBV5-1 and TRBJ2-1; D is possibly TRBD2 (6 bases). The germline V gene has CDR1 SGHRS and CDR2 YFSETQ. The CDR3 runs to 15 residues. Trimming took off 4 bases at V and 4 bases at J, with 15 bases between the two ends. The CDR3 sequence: CASSRVGGRYNEQFF. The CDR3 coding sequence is TGCGCCAGCAGCCGGGTGGGAGGCCGATACAATGAGCAGTTCTTC.

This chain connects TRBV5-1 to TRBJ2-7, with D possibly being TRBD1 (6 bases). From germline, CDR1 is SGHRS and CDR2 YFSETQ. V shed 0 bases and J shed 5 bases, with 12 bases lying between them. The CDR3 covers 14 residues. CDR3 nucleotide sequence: TGCGCCAGCAGCTTGGGGACCCCAGGGGACGAGCAGTACTTC. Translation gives CASSLGTPGDEQYF.

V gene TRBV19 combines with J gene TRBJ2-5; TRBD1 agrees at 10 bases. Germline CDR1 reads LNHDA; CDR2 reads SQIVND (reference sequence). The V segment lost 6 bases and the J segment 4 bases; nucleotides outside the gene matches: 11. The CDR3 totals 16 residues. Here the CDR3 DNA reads TGTGCCAGTAGCCTATTGGACAGGGGGGTCAGAGAGACCCAGTACTTC. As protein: CASSLLDRGVRETQYF.

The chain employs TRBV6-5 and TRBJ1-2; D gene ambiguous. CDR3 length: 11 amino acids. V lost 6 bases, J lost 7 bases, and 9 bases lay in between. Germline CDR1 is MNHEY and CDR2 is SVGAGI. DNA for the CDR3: TGTGCCAGCAGCGAGGCTCTTGGCTACACCTTC. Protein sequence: CASSEALGYTF.